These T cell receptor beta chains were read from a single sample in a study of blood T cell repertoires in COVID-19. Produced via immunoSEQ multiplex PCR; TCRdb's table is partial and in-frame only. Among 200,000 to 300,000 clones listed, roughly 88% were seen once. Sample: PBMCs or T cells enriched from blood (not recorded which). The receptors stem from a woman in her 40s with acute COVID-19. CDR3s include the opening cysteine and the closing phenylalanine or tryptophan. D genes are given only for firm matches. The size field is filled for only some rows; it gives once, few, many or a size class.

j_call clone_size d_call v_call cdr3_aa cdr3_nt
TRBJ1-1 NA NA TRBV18 CASSPPYMNTEAFF TGTGCCAGCTCACCACCTTACATGAACACTGAAGCTTTCTTT
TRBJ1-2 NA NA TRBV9 CASSVDSGYGYTF TGTGCCAGCAGCGTAGATTCAGGGTATGGCTACACCTTC
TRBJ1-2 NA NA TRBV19 CASKRGGSRAGGYTF TGTGCCAGTAAAAGGGGAGGGTCCCGCGCGGGAGGCTACACCTTC
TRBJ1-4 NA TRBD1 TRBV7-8 CASSVDRAVHEKLFF TGTGCCAGCAGCGTGGACAGGGCGGTTCATGAAAAACTGTTTTTT
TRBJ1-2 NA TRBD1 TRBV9 CASSSHRGDRVNYGYTF TGTGCCAGCAGCTCCCATCGGGGGGACAGGGTCAACTATGGCTACACCTTC
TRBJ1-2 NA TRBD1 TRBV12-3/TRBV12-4 CASTRTGYGYTF TGTGCCAGCACCCGGACAGGCTATGGCTACACCTTC
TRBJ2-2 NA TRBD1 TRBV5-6 CASSLQQGTGELFF TGTGCCAGCAGCTTGCAACAGGGGACCGGGGAGCTGTTTTTT
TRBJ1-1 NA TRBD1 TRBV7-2 CASSSQTGMNTEAFF TGTGCCAGCAGCTCCCAGACAGGGATGAACACTGAAGCTTTCTTT
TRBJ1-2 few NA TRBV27 CASKGHYGYTF TGTGCCAGCAAGGGGCACTATGGCTACACCTTC
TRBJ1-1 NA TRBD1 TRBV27 CASSLTGGVDTEAFF TGTGCCAGCAGTTTGACAGGGGGCGTAGACACTGAAGCTTTCTTT
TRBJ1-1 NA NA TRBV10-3 CAISARGMATEAFF TGTGCCATCAGTGCCAGGGGTATGGCCACTGAAGCTTTCTTT
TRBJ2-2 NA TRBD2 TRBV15 CATSRDRRTSIDTGELFF TGTGCCACCAGCAGAGATCGAAGGACTAGCATCGACACCGGGGAGCTGTTTTTT
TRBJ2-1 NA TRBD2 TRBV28 CASSSYRAGGTYNEQFF TGTGCCAGCAGTTCGTACCGAGCGGGAGGAACCTACAATGAGCAGTTCTTC
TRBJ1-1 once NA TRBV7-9 CASSSTYRETEAFF TGTGCCAGCAGCTCTACATACAGGGAAACTGAAGCTTTCTTT